What follows are 9 T cell receptor beta chains derived from one specimen sequenced in a study of T cell responses to AZD1222 COVID-19 vaccine (TCRdb year 2021). The time point label on this specimen signifies: about 28 days (+/-7) after the second vaccine dose. The library was made by the immunoSEQ multiplex PCR assay. Sourced from immuneACCESS, this table was stored by TCRdb with only in-frame sequences that have V and J called. A share of the clones is absent; for the studies checked, an unresolved V gene accounts for under half, and the remainder has no known explanation. This sample lists roughly 140,000 clones; approximately 90% were detected once. 3% to 3.5% of the sample belongs to the ten largest clones. The source material was peripheral blood, sampled 28 days after the second AZD1222 dose. The receptors were sampled from an adult who received the AZD1222 COVID-19 vaccine.

This chain connects TRBV9 to TRBJ1-1; 7 bases agree with TRBD1. The J segment lost 5 bases and the V segment lost 0 bases, leaving 7 bases of the junction unmatched. This CDR3 comprises 15 residues. CDR1 and CDR2 (germline): SGDLS, YYNGEE. CDR3 sequence (DNA): TGTGCCAGCAGCGTAGGCCCGGGACAGTGGACTGAAGCTTTCTTT. Encoded protein: CASSVGPGQWTEAFF. Full variable domain (outside the CDR3, taken from reference TRBV9 and TRBJ1-1): DSGVTQTPKHLITATGQRVTLRCSPRSGDLSVYWYQQSLDQGLQFLIQYYNGEERAKGNILERFSAQQFPDLHSELNLSSLELGDSALYFCASSVGPGQWTEAFFGQGTRLTVV.

This clone was seen only a few times. This chain joins TRBV6-5 and TRBJ2-7; TRBD1 is a possible D gene (6 bases). Trimming took off 7 bases at V and 2 bases at J, with 18 bases between the two ends. Germline CDR1 reads MNHEY; CDR2 reads SVGAGI. The CDR3 loop spans 15 amino acids. The CDR3 sequence is CASTTSPTGTYEQYF. Written as DNA, the CDR3 is TGTGCCAGCACCACCTCCCCGACAGGTACCTACGAGCAGTACTTC.

The chain links TRBV29-1 to TRBJ2-7; 8 nucleotides match TRBD1. Losses at the gene ends were 4 bases for V and 0 bases for J; bases not matched to a gene: 2. This CDR3 region has 13 residues. Germline CDR1 SQVTM, CDR2 ANQGSEA. CDR3 coding DNA: TGCAGCGTTGGGGACAGGTTCTCCTACGAGCAGTACTTC. Residues: CSVGDRFSYEQYF.

This chain links TRBV7-2 with TRBJ1-4, with a possible D match to TRBD1 (5 bases). The V end was cut by 3 bases, the J end by 8 bases, with 13 bases between. Germline values: CDR1 SGHTA, CDR2 FQGNSA. The CDR3 spans 14 residues. The CDR3 coding sequence is TGTGCCAGCAGCTTCTATGTAGGGGCCGAAAAACTGTTTTTT. It encodes CASSFYVGAEKLFF.

The CDR3 sequence is CSVDRQASYGYTF. The CDR3, as DNA: TGCAGCGTTGACAGGCAGGCGAGCTATGGCTACACCTTC. The V gene is TRBV29-1, the J gene TRBJ1-2; D unclear. The germline CDR1 and CDR2 sequences are SQVTM and ANQGSEA. The V end lost 3 bases, the J end lost 4 bases, and 12 bases lay between the germline ends. The CDR3 is 13 amino acids.

The V and J genes are TRBV15 and TRBJ2-7; D is ambiguous. The CDR3 extends over 12 amino acids. V shed 0 bases and J shed 7 bases, with 7 bases lying between them. Germline CDR1 is LNHNV and CDR2 is YYDKDF (reference sequence). The CDR3 protein is CATSRDRLEQYF. The CDR3 region has the DNA TGTGCCACCAGCAGAGATCGCCTTGAGCAGTACTTC.

Comments on this clone: At one end, the junction sequence differs from germline, possibly due to a read error. This chain joins TRBV18 and TRBJ1-5; TRBD1 is a possible D gene (6 bases). CDR1 KGHSH and CDR2 LQKENI come from the germline V gene. This CDR3 contains 16 residues. CDR3 nucleotides: TGTGCCAGCTCACCAACTGCCCCCGGCGGGGGGCCCCCGATGGATTTT. Protein: CASSPTAPGGGPPMDF.

The V gene is TRBV12-3 or TRBV12-4, the J gene TRBJ1-5; no clear D. V lost 3 bases to trimming and J lost 7 bases, with 10 bases between them. CDR3 length: 13 amino acids. CDR3 loop: CASSLKNTQPQHF. The CDR3 DNA reads TGTGCCAGCAGTTTGAAGAATACGCAGCCCCAGCATTTT.

V is TRBV7-9 and J is TRBJ2-3, with D tentatively TRBD2 (6 bases). CDR1 is SEHNR, CDR2 FQNEAQ, per germline (reference sequence). The CDR3 consists of 17 residues. V lost 1 base to trimming and J lost 2 bases, with 16 bases between them. CDR3 in DNA: TGTGCCAGCAGCTTAGTAGGGCGGGGAGGATACACAGATACGCAGTATTTT. As protein: CASSLVGRGGYTDTQYF.